This TCR beta chain was sequenced in a study of blood T cell repertoires in COVID-19. Background on the study: COVID-19 samples collected from the United States, Italy and Spain covered acute and convalescent phases.

Trimming cost V 3 bases and J 4 bases, with 15 bases left between them. Germline CDR1 KGHSH, CDR2 LQKENI. CDR3 size: 15 residues. The repertoire was sequenced with immunoSEQ multiplex PCR; TCRdb's copy has only in-frame clones and lacks some. The sample lists a few hundred thousand clones, about 88% occurring once. The TCR originated in a woman aged 40 to 49 who had recovered from COVID-19. The V call is TRBV18, the J call TRBJ1-2, with no clear D. Sequenced input: peripheral blood. Written as DNA, the CDR3 is TGTGCCAGCTCACCCGATACCTCCAGGCTCTATGGCTACACCTTC. The encoded protein is CASSPDTSRLYGYTF.